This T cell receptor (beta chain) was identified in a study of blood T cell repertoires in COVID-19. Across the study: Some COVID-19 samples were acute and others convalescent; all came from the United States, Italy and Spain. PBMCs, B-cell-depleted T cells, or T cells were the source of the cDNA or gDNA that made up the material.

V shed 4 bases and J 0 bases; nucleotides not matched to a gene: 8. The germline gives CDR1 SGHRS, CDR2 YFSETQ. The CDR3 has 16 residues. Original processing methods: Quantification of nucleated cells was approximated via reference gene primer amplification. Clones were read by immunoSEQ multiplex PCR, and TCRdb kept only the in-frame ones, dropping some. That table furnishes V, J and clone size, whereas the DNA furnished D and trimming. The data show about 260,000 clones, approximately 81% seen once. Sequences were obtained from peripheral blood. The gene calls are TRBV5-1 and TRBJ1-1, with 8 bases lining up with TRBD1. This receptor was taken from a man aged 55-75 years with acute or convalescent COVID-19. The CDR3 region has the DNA TGCGCCAGCAGCCCCGACAGGGGCAGCATGAACACTGAAGCTTTCTTT. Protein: CASSPDRGSMNTEAFF.